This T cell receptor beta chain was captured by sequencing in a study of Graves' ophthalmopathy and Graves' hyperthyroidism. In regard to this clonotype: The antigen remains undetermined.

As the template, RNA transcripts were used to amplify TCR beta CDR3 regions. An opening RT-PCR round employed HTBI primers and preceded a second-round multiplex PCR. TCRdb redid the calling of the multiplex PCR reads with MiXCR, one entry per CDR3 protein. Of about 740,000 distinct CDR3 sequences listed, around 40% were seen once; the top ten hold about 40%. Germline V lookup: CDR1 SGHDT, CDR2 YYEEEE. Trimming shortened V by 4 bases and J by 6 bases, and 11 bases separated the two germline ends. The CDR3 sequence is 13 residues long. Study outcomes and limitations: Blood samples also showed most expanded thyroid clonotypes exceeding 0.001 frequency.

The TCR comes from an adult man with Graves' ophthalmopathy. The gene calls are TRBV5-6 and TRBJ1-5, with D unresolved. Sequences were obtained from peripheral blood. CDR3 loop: CASSPYGPQPQHF. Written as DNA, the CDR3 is TGTGCCAGCAGCCCCTATGGTCCTCAGCCCCAGCATTTT.